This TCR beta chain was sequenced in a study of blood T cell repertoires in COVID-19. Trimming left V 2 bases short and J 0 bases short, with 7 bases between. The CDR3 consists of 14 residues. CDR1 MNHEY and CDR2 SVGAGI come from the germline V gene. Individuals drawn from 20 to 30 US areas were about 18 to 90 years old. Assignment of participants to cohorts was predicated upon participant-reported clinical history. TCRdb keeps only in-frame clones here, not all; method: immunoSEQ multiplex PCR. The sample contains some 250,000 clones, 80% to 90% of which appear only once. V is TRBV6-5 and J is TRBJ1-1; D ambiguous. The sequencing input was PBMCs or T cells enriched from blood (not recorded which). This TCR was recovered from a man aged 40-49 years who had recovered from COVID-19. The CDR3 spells CASSYTAMNTEAFF. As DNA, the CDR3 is TGTGCCAGCAGTTACACAGCTATGAACACTGAAGCTTTCTTT.